This T cell receptor (beta chain) was captured by sequencing in a study of early T cells in non-severe SARS-CoV-2 infection. In the study overall: Sequencing was performed on bulk RNA from unsorted whole blood, leaving chains unpaired. Study-level results: Matches to VDJdb favored anti-spike CD8 responses and missed private and CD4 specificities.

This clonotype was observed a few times. Its antigen is not identified. Germline V gene data show CDR1 as MDHEN and CDR2 as SYDVKM. Trimming cost V 7 bases and J 7 bases, with 8 bases left between them. The CDR3 runs 12 residues. cDNA molecules, individually, were tagged with unique molecular identifiers. MiXCR, run by TCRdb on the 5' RACE reads, gives a single entry per CDR3 protein. The sample includes some 98,000 distinct CDR3 sequences, approximately 11% seen only once; the top ten take around 5.4%. The source of this sequence is an adult who was a healthcare worker with PCR-confirmed SARS-CoV-2 infection or an uninfected control (not recorded which). V gene TRBV28 combines with J gene TRBJ1-6, with D uncertain. Input material: whole blood. CDR3 DNA: TGTGCCAGCACCGTATACAATTCACCCCTCCACTTT. Translated: CASTVYNSPLHF. Using reference TRBV28 and TRBJ1-6 for the parts outside the CDR3, the full variable domain is DVKVTQSSRYLVKRTGEKVFLECVQDMDHENMFWYRQDPGLGLRLIYFSYDVKMKEKGDIPEGYSVSREKKERFSLILESASTNQTSMYLCASTVYNSPLHFGNGTRLTVT.